The present T cell receptor beta chain was sequenced within a study of blood T cells in healthy people across ages. Notes on the study in general: One million T cells yielded diversity estimates that were considered underestimates. Older age coincided with a roughly linear decline in TCR beta diversity per million T cells. Changes in expanded clonotypes were possibly confounded, as the CMV status of donors was unknown.

In regard to this clonotype: Its matching antigen is unknown.

Then a second PCR, running about 7 to 11 cycles, was carried out with a sample-barcoded 5' primer and a J-beta primer mix. TCRdb passed the 5' RACE reads through MiXCR, listing each CDR3 protein once. The data show 1.5 million to 2 million distinct CDR3 sequences, roughly 28% seen once. Germline CDR1 and CDR2: SGHTA and FQGNSA. V dropped 2 bases and J dropped 10 bases, with 12 bases sitting between them. The length of the CDR3 is 13 residues. The sample taken for sequencing was blood. The TCR sequence derives from a woman aged 25-40 years in good health. The V and J genes are TRBV7-2 and TRBJ2-1; D call uncertain. The CDR3 region has the DNA TGTGCCAGCAGCTTAATGGGGAAGGGCGAGCAGTTCTTC. Translation: CASSLMGKGEQFF.